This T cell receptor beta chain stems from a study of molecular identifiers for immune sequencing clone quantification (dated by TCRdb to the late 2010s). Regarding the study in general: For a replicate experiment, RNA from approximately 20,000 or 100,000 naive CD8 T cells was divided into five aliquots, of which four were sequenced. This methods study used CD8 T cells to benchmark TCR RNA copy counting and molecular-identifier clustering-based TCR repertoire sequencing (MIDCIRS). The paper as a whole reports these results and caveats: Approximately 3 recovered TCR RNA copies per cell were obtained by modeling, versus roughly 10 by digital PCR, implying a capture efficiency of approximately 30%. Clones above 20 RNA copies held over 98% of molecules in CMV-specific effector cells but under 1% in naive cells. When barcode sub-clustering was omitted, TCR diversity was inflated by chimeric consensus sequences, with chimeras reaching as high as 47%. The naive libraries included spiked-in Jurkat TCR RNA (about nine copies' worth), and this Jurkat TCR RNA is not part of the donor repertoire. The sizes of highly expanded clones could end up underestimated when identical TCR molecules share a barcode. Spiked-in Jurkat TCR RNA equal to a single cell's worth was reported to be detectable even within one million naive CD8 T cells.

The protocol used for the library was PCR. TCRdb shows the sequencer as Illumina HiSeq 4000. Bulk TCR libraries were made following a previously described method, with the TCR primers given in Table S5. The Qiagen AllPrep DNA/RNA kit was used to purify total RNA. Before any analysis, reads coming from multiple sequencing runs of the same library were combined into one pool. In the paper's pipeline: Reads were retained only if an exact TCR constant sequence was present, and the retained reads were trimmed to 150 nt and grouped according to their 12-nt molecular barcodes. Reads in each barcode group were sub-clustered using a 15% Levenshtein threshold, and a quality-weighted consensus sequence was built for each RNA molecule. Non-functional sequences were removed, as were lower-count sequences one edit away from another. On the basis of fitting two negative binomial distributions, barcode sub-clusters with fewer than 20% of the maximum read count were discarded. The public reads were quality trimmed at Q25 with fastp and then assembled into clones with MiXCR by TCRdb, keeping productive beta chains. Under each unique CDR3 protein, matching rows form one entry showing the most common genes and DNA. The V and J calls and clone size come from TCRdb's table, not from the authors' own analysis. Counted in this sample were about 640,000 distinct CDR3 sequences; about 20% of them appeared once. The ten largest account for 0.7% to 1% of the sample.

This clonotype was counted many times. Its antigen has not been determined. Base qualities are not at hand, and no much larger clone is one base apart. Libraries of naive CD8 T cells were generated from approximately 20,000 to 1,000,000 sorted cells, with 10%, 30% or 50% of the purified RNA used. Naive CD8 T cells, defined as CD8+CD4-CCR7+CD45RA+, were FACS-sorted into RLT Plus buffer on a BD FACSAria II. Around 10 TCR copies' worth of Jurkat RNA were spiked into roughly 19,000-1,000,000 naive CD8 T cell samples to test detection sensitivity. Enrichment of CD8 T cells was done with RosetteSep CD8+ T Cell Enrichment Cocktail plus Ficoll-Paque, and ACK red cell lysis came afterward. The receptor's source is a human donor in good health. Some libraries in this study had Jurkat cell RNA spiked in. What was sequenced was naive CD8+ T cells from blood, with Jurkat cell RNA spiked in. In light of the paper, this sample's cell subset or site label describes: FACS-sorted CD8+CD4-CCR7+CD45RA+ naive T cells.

The CDR3 is CASSIWQGVGNQPQHF. The DNA sequence is as follows: TGTGCCAGTAGTATATGGCAGGGAGTGGGCAATCAGCCCCAGCATTTT. This chain is built from TRBV19 and TRBJ1-5; TRBD1 might be the D gene, on 5 matching bases. According to the germline V gene (reference sequence), CDR1 reads LNHDA and CDR2 reads SQIVND. The germline ends are 13 bases apart after V is trimmed by 2 bases and J by 2 bases. The CDR3 numbers 16 residues from cysteine through phenylalanine. Solely the CDR3 DNA is kept, with 48 bases framed from the first base.